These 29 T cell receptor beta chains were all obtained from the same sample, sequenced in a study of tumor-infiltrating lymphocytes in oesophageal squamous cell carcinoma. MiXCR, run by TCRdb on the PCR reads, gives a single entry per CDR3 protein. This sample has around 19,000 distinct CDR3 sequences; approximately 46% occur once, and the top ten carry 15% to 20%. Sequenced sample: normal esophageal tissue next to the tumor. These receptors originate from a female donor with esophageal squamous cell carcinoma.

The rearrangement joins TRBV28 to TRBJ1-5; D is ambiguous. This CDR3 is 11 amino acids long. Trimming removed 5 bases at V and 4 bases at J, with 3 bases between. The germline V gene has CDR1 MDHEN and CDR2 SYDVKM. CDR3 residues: CASSRNQPQHF. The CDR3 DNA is TGTGCCAGCAGTCGGAATCAGCCCCAGCATTTT.

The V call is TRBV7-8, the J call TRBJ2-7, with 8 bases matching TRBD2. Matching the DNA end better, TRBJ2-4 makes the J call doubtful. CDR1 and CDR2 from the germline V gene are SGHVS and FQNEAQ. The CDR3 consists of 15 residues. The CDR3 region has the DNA TGTGCCAGCAGCTTAGGGTCTAGCGGGAAAAACATTCAGTACTTC. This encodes CASSLGSSGKNIQYF.

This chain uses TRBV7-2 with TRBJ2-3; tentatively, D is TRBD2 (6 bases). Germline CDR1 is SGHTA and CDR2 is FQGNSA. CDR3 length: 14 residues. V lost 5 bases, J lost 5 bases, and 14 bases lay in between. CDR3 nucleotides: TGTGCCAGCAGCCTGTCGGGAGCGGGAGATACGCAGTATTTT. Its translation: CASSLSGAGDTQYF.

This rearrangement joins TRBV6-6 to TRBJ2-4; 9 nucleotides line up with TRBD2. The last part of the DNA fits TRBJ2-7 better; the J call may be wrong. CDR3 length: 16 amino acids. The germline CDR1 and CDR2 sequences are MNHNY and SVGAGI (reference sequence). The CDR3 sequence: CASSYSATSGSYEQYF. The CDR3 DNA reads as TGTGCCAGCAGTTACTCCGCGACTAGCGGCTCCTACGAGCAGTACTTC.

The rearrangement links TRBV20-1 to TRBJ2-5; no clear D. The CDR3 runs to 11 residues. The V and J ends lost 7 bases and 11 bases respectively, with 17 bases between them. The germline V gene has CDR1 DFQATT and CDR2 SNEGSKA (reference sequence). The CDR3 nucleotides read TGCAGTGGTAAGCTGAAAGATGAGCAGTACTTC. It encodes CSGKLKDEQYF.

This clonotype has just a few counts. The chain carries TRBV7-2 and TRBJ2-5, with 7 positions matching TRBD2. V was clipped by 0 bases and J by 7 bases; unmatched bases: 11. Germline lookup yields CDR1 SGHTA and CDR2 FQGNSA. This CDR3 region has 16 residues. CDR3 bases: TGTGCCAGCAGCTTAGCCCCCGGGACTGGACTAGGGACCCAGTACTTC. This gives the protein CASSLAPGTGLGTQYF.

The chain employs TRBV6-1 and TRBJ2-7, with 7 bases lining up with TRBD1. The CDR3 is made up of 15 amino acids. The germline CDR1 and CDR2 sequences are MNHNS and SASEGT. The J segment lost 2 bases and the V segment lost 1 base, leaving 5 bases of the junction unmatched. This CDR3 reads CASSEVSQGAYEQYF. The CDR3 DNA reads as TGTGCCAGCAGTGAAGTTAGCCAGGGGGCCTACGAGCAGTACTTC.

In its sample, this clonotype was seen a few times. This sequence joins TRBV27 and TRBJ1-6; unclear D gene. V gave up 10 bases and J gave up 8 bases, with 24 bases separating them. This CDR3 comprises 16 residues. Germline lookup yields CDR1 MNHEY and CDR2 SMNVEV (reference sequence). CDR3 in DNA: TGTGCCAACCCACCCCCCGTTGAAGGGCACTATTCACCCCTCCACTTT. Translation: CANPPPVEGHYSPLHF.

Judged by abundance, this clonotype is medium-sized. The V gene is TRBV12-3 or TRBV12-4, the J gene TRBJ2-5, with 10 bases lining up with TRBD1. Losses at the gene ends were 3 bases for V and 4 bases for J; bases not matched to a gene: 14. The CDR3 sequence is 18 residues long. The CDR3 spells CASSLGTGVIQTGETQYF. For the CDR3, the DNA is TGTGCCAGCAGTTTGGGGACAGGGGTTATCCAAACAGGAGAGACCCAGTACTTC.

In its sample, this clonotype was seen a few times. The CDR3 reads CASSSLGLAGGYNEQFF. DNA of the CDR3: TGTGCCAGCAGCTCCCTGGGGCTAGCGGGAGGTTACAATGAGCAGTTCTTC. The chain links TRBV7-6 to TRBJ2-1; TRBD2 agrees at 11 bases. Per germline, CDR1 SGHVS and CDR2 FNYEAQ. The CDR3 spans 17 residues. V was clipped by 4 bases and J by 4 bases; unmatched bases: 9.

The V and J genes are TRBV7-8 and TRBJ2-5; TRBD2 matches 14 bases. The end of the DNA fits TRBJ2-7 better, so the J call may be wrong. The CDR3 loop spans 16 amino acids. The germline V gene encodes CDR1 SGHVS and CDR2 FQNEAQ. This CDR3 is CASSPRTSGRTYEQYF. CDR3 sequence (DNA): TGTGCCAGCAGCCCCCGGACTAGCGGGAGGACCTACGAGCAGTACTTC.

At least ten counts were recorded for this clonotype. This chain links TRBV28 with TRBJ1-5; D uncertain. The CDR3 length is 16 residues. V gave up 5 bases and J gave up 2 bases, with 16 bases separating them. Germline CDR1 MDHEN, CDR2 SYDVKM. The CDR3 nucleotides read TGTGCCAGCAGTATGGAAAAACAAGCGGGCAATCAGCCCCAGCATTTT. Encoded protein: CASSMEKQAGNQPQHF.

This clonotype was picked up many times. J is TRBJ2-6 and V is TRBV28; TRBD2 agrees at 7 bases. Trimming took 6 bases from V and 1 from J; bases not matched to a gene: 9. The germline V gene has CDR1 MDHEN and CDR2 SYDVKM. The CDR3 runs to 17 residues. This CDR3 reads CASRGGGAGSGANVLTF. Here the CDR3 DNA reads TGTGCCAGCAGGGGGGGAGGGGCCGGATCTGGGGCCAACGTCCTGACTTTC.

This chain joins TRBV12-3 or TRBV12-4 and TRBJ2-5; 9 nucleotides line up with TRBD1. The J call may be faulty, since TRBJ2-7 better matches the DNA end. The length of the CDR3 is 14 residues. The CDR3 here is CASSFGTGNYEQYF. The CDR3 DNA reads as TGTGCCAGCAGTTTCGGGACAGGGAACTACGAGCAGTACTTC.

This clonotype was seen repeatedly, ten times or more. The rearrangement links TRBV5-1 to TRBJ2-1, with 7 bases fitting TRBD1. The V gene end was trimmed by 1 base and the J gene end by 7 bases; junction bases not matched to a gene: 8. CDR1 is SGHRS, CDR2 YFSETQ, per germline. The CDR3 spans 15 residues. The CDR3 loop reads CASSLQGEFRNEQFF. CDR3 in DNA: TGCGCCAGCAGCTTGCAGGGGGAATTTCGAAATGAGCAGTTCTTC.

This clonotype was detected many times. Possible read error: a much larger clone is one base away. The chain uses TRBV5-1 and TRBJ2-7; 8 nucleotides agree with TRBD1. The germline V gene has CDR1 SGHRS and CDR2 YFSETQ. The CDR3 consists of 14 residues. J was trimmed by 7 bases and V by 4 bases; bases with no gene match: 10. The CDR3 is CASSVTGAGHEQYF. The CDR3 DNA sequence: TGCGCCAGCAGCGTGACAGGGGCTGGGCATGAGCAGTACTTC.

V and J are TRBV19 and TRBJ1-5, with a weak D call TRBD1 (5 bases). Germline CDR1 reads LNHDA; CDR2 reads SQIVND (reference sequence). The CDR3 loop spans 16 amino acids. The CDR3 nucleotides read TGTGTCAGCCAATACGGGGCAGCCCGGAGCAATCAGCCCCAGCATTTT. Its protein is CVSQYGAARSNQPQHF.

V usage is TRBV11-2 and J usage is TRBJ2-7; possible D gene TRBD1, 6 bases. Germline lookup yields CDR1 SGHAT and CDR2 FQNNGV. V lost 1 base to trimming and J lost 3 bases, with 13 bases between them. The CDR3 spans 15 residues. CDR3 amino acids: CASSLGPTGSYEQYF. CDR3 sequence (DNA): TGTGCCAGCAGCTTAGGGCCGACAGGTAGCTACGAGCAGTACTTC.

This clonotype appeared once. CDR3 residues: CASSLDPPTRSTQYF. The CDR3 nucleotides read TGTGCCAGCAGCTTAGACCCACCGACTAGATCTACGCAGTATTTT. V usage is TRBV11-3 and J usage is TRBJ2-5; TRBD2 might be the D (6 bases). The tail of the sequence fits TRBJ2-3 better, so the J call may be wrong. Germline V CDR1 and CDR2: SGHNT, YENEEA. This CDR3 is built from 15 residues.

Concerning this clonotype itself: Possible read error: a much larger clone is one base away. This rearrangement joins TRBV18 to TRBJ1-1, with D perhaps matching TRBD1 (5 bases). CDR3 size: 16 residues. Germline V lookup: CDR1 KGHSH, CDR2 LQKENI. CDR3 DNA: TGTGCCAGCTCTCCCACTAGCGGGGGAGTGACCGGGGAGCTGTATTTT. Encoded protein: CASSPTSGGVTGELYF.

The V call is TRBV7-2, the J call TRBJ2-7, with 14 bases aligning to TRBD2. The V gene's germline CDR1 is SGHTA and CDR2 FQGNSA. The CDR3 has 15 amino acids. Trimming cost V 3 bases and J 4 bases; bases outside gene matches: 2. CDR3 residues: CASSFWTSGRYEQYF. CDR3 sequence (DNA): TGTGCCAGCAGCTTCTGGACTAGCGGGAGGTACGAGCAGTACTTC.

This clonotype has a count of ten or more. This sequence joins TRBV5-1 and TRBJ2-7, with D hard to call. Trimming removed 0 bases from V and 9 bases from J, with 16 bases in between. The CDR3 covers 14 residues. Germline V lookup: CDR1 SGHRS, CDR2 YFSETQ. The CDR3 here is CASSLDPGNNLQYF. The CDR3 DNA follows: TGCGCCAGCAGCTTGGATCCGGGCAACAATCTGCAGTACTTC.

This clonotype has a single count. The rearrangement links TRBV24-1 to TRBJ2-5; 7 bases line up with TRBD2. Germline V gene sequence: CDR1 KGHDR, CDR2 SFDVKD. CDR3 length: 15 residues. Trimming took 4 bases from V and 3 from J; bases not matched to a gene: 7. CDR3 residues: CATSDPSGGKETQYF. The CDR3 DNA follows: TGTGCCACCAGTGACCCTAGCGGAGGAAAAGAGACCCAGTACTTC.

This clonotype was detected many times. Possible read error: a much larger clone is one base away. CDR3 bases: TGTGCCAGCAGCCCGAGAGGGGACTCCTACAATGAGCAGTACTTC. This codes for CASSPRGDSYNEQYF. The rearrangement uses TRBV11-1 and TRBJ2-1; D is possibly TRBD2 (6 bases). The last part of the DNA fits TRBJ2-7 better; the J call may be wrong. This CDR3 comprises 15 residues. CDR1 and CDR2 from the germline V gene are SGHAT and FQDESV (reference sequence).

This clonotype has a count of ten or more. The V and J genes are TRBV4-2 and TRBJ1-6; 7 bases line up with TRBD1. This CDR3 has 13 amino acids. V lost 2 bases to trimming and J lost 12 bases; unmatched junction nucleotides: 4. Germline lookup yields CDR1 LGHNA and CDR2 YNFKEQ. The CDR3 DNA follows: TGTGCCAGCAGCCAACGGGACAGAGAACCCCTCCACTTT. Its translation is CASSQRDREPLHF.

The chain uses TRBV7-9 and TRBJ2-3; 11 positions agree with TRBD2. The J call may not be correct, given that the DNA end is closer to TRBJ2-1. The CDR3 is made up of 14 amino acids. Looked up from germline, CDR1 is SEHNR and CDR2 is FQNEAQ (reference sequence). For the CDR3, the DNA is TGTGCCAGCAGAAATAGCGGGAGGGCCGGTGAGCAGTTCTTC. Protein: CASRNSGRAGEQFF.

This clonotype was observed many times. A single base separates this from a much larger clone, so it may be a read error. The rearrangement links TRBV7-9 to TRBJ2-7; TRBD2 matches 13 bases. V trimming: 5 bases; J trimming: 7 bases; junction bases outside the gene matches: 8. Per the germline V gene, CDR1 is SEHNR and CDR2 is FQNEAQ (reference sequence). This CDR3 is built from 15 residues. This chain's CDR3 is CASSELAGGLNEQYF. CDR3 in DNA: TGTGCCAGCAGCGAACTAGCGGGAGGGCTGAATGAGCAGTACTTC. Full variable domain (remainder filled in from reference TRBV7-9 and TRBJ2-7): DTGVSQNPRHKITKRGQNVTFRCDPISEHNRLYWYRQTLGQGPEFLTYFQNEAQLEKSRLLSDRFSAERPKGSFSTLEIQRTEQGDSAMYLCASSELAGGLNEQYFGPGTRLTVT.

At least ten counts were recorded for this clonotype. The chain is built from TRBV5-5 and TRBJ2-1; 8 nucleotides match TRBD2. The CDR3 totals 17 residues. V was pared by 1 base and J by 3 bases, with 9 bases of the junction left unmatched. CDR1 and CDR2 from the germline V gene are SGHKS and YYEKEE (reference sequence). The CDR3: CASSLLGGGLDYNEQFF. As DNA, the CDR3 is TGTGCCAGCAGCTTGCTCGGGGGGGGACTAGACTACAATGAGCAGTTCTTC.

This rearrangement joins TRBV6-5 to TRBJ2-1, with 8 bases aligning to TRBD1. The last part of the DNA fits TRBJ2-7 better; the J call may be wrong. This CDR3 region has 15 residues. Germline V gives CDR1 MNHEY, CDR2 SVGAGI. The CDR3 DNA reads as TGTGCCAGCAGCCCGACAGGGGCCCCCTCCTACGAGCAGTACTTC. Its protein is CASSPTGAPSYEQYF.